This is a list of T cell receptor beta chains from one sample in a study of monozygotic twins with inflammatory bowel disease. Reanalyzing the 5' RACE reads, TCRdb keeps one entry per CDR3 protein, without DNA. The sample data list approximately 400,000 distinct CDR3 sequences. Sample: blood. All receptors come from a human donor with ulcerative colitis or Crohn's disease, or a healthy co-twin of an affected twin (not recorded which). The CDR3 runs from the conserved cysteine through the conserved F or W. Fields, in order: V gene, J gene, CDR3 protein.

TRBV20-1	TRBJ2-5	CSAQGQQETQYF
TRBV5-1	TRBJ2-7	CASSLGQLYEQYF
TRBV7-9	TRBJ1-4	CASSFGWGSEKLFF
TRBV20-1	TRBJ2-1	CSARIAGSRRNNEQFF
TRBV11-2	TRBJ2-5	CASSRRTSTKETQYF
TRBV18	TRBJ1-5	CASSPQGAPQPQHF
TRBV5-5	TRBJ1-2	CASSLDPFGGVLNYGYTF
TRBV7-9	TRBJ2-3	CASSLRQGTDTQYF
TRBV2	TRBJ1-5	CASSGTTSNQPQHF
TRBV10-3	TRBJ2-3	CAISENSISTDTQYF
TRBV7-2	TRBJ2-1	CASSSGHGGLAGDGEQFF
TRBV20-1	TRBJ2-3	CSARGARGRFADTQYF
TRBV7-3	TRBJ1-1	CASSFLKNTEAFF
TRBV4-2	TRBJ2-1	CASSQGGGGGVNNEQFF
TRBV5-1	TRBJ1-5	CASSLSFNQPQHF
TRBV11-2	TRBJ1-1	CASSLEGGINTEAFF
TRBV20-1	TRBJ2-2	CSARQTILNTGELFF
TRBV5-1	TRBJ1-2	CASSLGAPASYGYSF
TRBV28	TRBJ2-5	CAVAGRAKETQYF
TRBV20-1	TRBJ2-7	CSATERESPYEQYF
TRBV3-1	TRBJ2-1	CASTLGGRSYNEQFF
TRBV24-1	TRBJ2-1	CATSGSAVYNEQFF
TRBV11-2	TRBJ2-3	CASSAGTPRDTQYF
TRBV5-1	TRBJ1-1	CPSSPRTDLDTEAFF
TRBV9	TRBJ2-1	CASSVGPSGQGYNEQFF
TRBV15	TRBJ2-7	CATASRDGPYEQYF
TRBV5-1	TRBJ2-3	CASSFSGITDTQYF
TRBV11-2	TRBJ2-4	CASSLRRDQLAKNIQYF
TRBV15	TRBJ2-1	CATSRVDRVDEQFF
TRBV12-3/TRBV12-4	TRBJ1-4	CASTRRRTNEKLFF
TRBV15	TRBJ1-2	CATSFPNYGYTF
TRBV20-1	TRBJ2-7	CSARDPRGLPYEQYF
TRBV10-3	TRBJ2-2	CAISESALRELFF
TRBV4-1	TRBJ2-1	CASKGAGTSSYNEQFF